The 30 T cell receptor beta chains given below trace back to one sample, sequenced in a study of PD-1 blockade in classical Hodgkin lymphoma. Each and every patient relapsed after autologous stem cell transplantation, and patients got differing brentuximab vedotin exposure. The assay was immunoSEQ multiplex PCR, and TCRdb's table has in-frame clones only and misses some. The table lists 20,000 to 25,000 clones, about 74% of them singletons, with nearly 8% in the top ten. The sequences come from peripheral blood mononuclear cells (PBMCs), collected before the second cycle of nivolumab. The receptors shown here come from a human donor with classical Hodgkin lymphoma.

V usage is TRBV4-2 and J usage is TRBJ2-2; 7 bases are a match to TRBD2. CDR3 length: 15 amino acids. After removal of 8 bases from V and 4 bases from J, the junction contained 10 bases not matched to a gene. The germline gives CDR1 LGHNA, CDR2 YNFKEQ. CDR3 sequence (DNA): TGTGCCAGCGGGGGGGACTTGGGAACCACCGGGGAGCTGTTTTTT. Its translation: CASGGDLGTTGELFF.

The chain combines TRBV9 with TRBJ2-3; a weak D match, TRBD1 (5 bases). Germline V gene lookup returns CDR1 SGDLS and CDR2 YYNGEE. The CDR3 is 16 amino acids. V lost 4 bases and J 2 bases, leaving 17 bases between the germline ends. CDR3 nucleotide sequence: TGTGCCAGCAGCTTCGAAGGGGCGACCCCCACAGATACGCAGTATTTT. This gives the protein CASSFEGATPTDTQYF. The whole variable domain, filled in from reference TRBV9 and TRBJ2-3, reads DSGVTQTPKHLITATGQRVTLRCSPRSGDLSVYWYQQSLDQGLQFLIQYYNGEERAKGNILERFSAQQFPDLHSELNLSSLELGDSALYFCASSFEGATPTDTQYFGPGTRLTVL.

The V gene is TRBV19, the J gene TRBJ1-5; a possible D gene is TRBD1 (6 bases). CDR1 is LNHDA and CDR2 is SQIVND in the germline V gene (reference sequence). V gave up 2 bases and J gave up 2 bases, with 19 bases separating them. The CDR3 is made up of 18 amino acids. CDR3 loop: CASSIYGGAGWGNQPQHF. The CDR3, as DNA: TGTGCCAGTAGTATATATGGGGGCGCGGGCTGGGGCAATCAGCCCCAGCATTTT.

Written as DNA, the CDR3 is TGTGCCAGTAGTCGGACAGGGAGAAATCAGCCCCAGCATTTT. Protein sequence: CASSRTGRNQPQHF. The chain joins TRBV19 to TRBJ1-5; 8 nucleotides align to TRBD1. From germline, CDR1 is LNHDA and CDR2 SQIVND (reference sequence). The CDR3 totals 14 residues. The trim removed 5 bases at V and 4 bases at J, leaving 4 bases unmatched.

This chain joins TRBV19 and TRBJ1-4; D remains unclear. The CDR3 contains 14 residues. V was clipped by 7 bases and J by 8 bases, with 17 bases between them. Germline V gene data show CDR1 as LNHDA and CDR2 as SQIVND (reference sequence). The chain's CDR3 is CASKPGRGWEKLFF. The CDR3 nucleotides are TGTGCCAGTAAGCCCGGGCGCGGCTGGGAAAAACTGTTTTTT.

The chain joins TRBV7-9 to TRBJ2-1; perhaps TRBD2 as D (5 bases). The CDR3 totals 14 residues. V dropped 3 bases and J dropped 5 bases, with 11 bases sitting between them. CDR1 is SEHNR and CDR2 is FQNEAQ in the germline V gene (reference sequence). The CDR3 here is CASSFERSNNEQFF. The CDR3 DNA is TGTGCCAGCAGCTTTGAGCGGTCTAACAATGAGCAGTTCTTC.

This chain links TRBV5-1 with TRBJ2-3; maybe TRBD2 (6 bases). The CDR3 contains 15 residues. Per germline, CDR1 SGHRS and CDR2 YFSETQ. Trimming cost V 0 bases and J 2 bases, with 10 bases left between them. This chain's CDR3 is CASSLGLATTDTQYF. In DNA form, the CDR3 reads TGCGCCAGCAGCTTGGGGCTAGCGACCACAGATACGCAGTATTTT.

The chain combines TRBV9 with TRBJ2-2; possibly TRBD2 for D (6 bases). This CDR3 is 17 amino acids long. Germline-derived CDR1 and CDR2 are SGDLS and YYNGEE. Trimming stripped 0 bases from V and 2 bases from J, with 14 bases between. CDR3 nucleotide sequence: TGTGCCAGCAGCGTAGTAGGAGGGCTGATTAACACCGGGGAGCTGTTTTTT. Translating it yields CASSVVGGLINTGELFF.

The chain links TRBV5-1 to TRBJ2-1; maybe TRBD2 (5 bases). V lost 4 bases and J lost 3, with 14 bases in between. CDR3 size: 15 residues. Germline V lookup: CDR1 SGHRS, CDR2 YFSETQ. CDR3 sequence: CASSLTTLDYNEQFF. Written as DNA, the CDR3 is TGCGCCAGCAGCCTGACTACCCTAGACTACAATGAGCAGTTCTTC.

The chain uses TRBV28 and TRBJ1-5; TRBD1 is a possible D gene (6 bases). The germline gives CDR1 MDHEN, CDR2 SYDVKM. V lost 6 bases to trimming and J lost 3 bases, with 12 bases between them. The length of the CDR3 is 14 residues. The DNA for the CDR3 is TGTGCCAGCAGAAGACAGGTTTTCAATCAGCCCCAGCATTTT. Translating gives CASRRQVFNQPQHF.

The chain carries TRBV9 and TRBJ1-2, with D possibly being TRBD1 (6 bases). The germline V gene has CDR1 SGDLS and CDR2 YYNGEE. Trimming left V 5 bases short and J 5 bases short, with 10 bases between. This CDR3 has 12 residues. Here the CDR3 reads CASRMGHYGYTF. The CDR3, as DNA: TGTGCCAGCAGGATGGGACATTATGGCTACACCTTC.

The rearrangement uses TRBV4-2 and TRBJ2-7; D possibly matches TRBD1 or TRBD2 (5 bases each). V lost 1 base and J lost 0, with 10 bases in between. The germline CDR1 and CDR2 sequences are LGHNA and YNFKEQ. CDR3 size: 15 residues. CDR3 nucleotides: TGTGCCAGCAGCCAAGGAGAGAGGGGCTCCTACGAGCAGTACTTC. It codes for CASSQGERGSYEQYF.

This chain joins TRBV2 and TRBJ2-2; D not resolved. V was trimmed by 6 bases and J by 3 bases, leaving 8 bases between them. Germline loops: CDR1 SNHLY, CDR2 FYNNEI. The CDR3 is made up of 13 amino acids. Here the CDR3 reads CASSGIYTGELFF. CDR3 DNA: TGTGCCAGCAGCGGAATCTACACCGGGGAGCTGTTTTTT.

The genes are TRBV11-3 and TRBJ2-3; possible D gene TRBD1, 7 bases. Germline loops: CDR1 SGHNT, CDR2 YENEEA. The CDR3 has 14 residues. The V and J ends lost 5 bases and 5 bases respectively, with 14 bases between them. This CDR3 reads CASSPSGGKDTQYF. DNA of the CDR3: TGTGCCAGCAGCCCATCAGGGGGGAAAGATACGCAGTATTTT. Combining the CDR3 with reference TRBV11-3 and TRBJ2-3 gives the whole variable domain EAGVVQSPRYKIIEKKQPVAFWCNPISGHNTLYWYLQNLGQGPELLIRYENEEAVDDSQLPKDRFSAERLKGVDSTLKIQPAELGDSAVYLCASSPSGGKDTQYFGPGTRLTVL.

The chain joins TRBV28 to TRBJ2-1; 10 bases agree with TRBD2. The CDR3 has 19 residues. Unmatched junction bases numbered 19, after V lost 5 bases and J lost 6 bases. Per germline, CDR1 MDHEN and CDR2 SYDVKM. CDR3 protein: CASSPGDSGRWRRANEQFF. CDR3 sequence (DNA): TGTGCCAGCAGTCCCGGGGATAGCGGGAGGTGGAGGCGGGCCAATGAGCAGTTCTTC.

This rearrangement joins TRBV6-5 to TRBJ2-7; TRBD1 matches at 9 bases. The germline CDR1 and CDR2 sequences are MNHEY and SVGAGI. The ends lost 5 bases at V and 1 base at J; junction bases unmatched: 6. The CDR3 extends over 15 amino acids. The CDR3 DNA follows: TGTGCCAGCAGTCAGACAGGGGGGTCGTCCTACGAGCAGTACTTC. This encodes CASSQTGGSSYEQYF.

The chain is built from TRBV7-6 and TRBJ2-3; D unresolved. This CDR3 has 12 amino acids. Germline loops: CDR1 SGHVS, CDR2 FNYEAQ. Between the trimmed V and J ends, which lost 0 bases and 6 bases, there was a span of 4 bases. CDR3 sequence: CASSLAADTQYF. The CDR3 coding sequence is TGTGCCAGCAGCTTAGCGGCGGATACGCAGTATTTT.

This rearrangement joins TRBV9 to TRBJ2-5, with D maybe TRBD1 (6 bases). The germline V gene has CDR1 SGDLS and CDR2 YYNGEE. The CDR3 runs 14 residues. Trimming took 3 bases from V and 5 from J, leaving 14 bases between them. DNA of the CDR3: TGTGCCAGCAGCGCCGGGACCCAGGGGGAGACCCAGTACTTC. It specifies CASSAGTQGETQYF.

V usage is TRBV5-6 and J usage is TRBJ1-1, with D unresolved. Germline V CDR1 and CDR2: SGHDT, YYEEEE. The CDR3 is 12 amino acids. The V end lost 0 bases, the J end lost 3 bases, and 3 bases lay between the germline ends. The CDR3 DNA is TGTGCCAGCAGCTTGGGGGACACTGAAGCTTTCTTT. Protein: CASSLGDTEAFF.

This clone was counted between two and nine times. The chain is built from TRBV18 and TRBJ2-3, with 10 bases that match TRBD2. V was clipped by 5 bases and J by 2 bases; unmatched bases: 7. Per germline, CDR1 KGHSH and CDR2 LQKENI. The CDR3 is 16 amino acids. CDR3 residues: CASSTGLAAVTDTQYF. In DNA, the CDR3 is TGTGCCAGCTCAACCGGACTAGCGGCTGTCACAGATACGCAGTATTTT.

The chain has TRBV6-5 and TRBJ2-1; no clear D gene. V was pared by 6 bases and J by 3 bases, with 6 bases between. From germline, CDR1 is MNHEY and CDR2 SVGAGI. This CDR3 has 12 residues. Here the CDR3 DNA reads TGTGCCAGCAGGGACCTCTACAATGAGCAGTTCTTC. It specifies CASRDLYNEQFF.

J is TRBJ1-1 and V is TRBV28, with unresolved D. From germline, CDR1 is MDHEN and CDR2 SYDVKM. The CDR3 extends over 14 amino acids. The ends were cut back, 3 bases at V and 3 bases at J, with 11 bases in the middle. The CDR3 DNA reads as TGTGCCAGCAGTTTGCCGGCGGGTTACACTGAAGCTTTCTTT. It translates to CASSLPAGYTEAFF.

The rearrangement joins TRBV2 to TRBJ2-3, with D possibly TRBD2 on 6 matching bases. The CDR3 contains 15 residues. CDR1 is SNHLY, CDR2 FYNNEI, per germline. V lost 4 bases, J lost 1 base, and 12 bases lay in between. The CDR3 protein is CASSGNGRGTDTQYF. CDR3 DNA: TGTGCCAGCAGTGGGAACGGGAGAGGCACAGATACGCAGTATTTT.

The chain employs TRBV2 and TRBJ1-5, with D tentatively TRBD1 (6 bases). CDR3 length: 13 amino acids. Germline V gives CDR1 SNHLY, CDR2 FYNNEI. The V gene lost 8 bases and the J gene lost 7 bases, with 15 bases spanning the gap. The CDR3 protein is CASSQGREQPQHF. In DNA, the CDR3 is TGTGCCAGCTCGCAGGGGCGTGAACAGCCCCAGCATTTT.

The chain links TRBV28 to TRBJ2-3; D is uncertain. The germline CDR1 and CDR2 sequences are MDHEN and SYDVKM. The ends were cut back, 7 bases at V and 0 bases at J, with 8 bases in the middle. This CDR3 has 13 residues. CDR3 sequence reads: CASTLGSTDTQYF. The DNA for the CDR3 is TGTGCCAGCACCCTGGGCAGCACAGATACGCAGTATTTT.

This clone has more than one count but fewer than ten. The chain couples TRBV5-1 to TRBJ2-2; 7 nucleotides line up with TRBD1. CDR3 length: 16 residues. Germline-derived CDR1 and CDR2 are SGHRS and YFSETQ. J gave up 0 bases and V 7 bases, and 9 bases lay outside the gene matches. As DNA, the CDR3 is TGCGCCAGCTCTAAGGGACAGTTCTCGAACACCGGGGAGCTGTTTTTT. Protein product: CASSKGQFSNTGELFF. The full variable domain, its missing parts supplied by reference TRBV5-1 and TRBJ2-2, is KAGVTQTPRYLIKTRGQQVTLSCSPISGHRSVSWYQQTPGQGLQFLFEYFSETQRNKGNFPGRFSGRQFSNSRSEMNVSTLELGDSALYLCASSKGQFSNTGELFFGEGSRLTVL.

The chain is built from TRBV7-6 and TRBJ1-2, with D perhaps TRBD1 (5 bases). The CDR3 sequence is 14 residues long. V dropped 6 bases and J dropped 6 bases, with 17 bases sitting between them. From germline, CDR1 is SGHVS and CDR2 FNYEAQ. Written as DNA, the CDR3 is TGTGCCAGCAGTTACACAATAGGGGATCATGGCTACACCTTC. Translation gives CASSYTIGDHGYTF.

The chain joins TRBV6-6 to TRBJ2-7; maybe TRBD1 (6 bases). The CDR3 runs to 13 residues. The germline V and J ends were trimmed by 4 bases and 6 bases, with 13 bases remaining between them. Per the germline V gene, CDR1 is MNHNY and CDR2 is SVGAGI (reference sequence). CDR3 nucleotides: TGTGCCAGCAGTTCTCGGGACATCTCCGAGCAGTACTTC. Its translation: CASSSRDISEQYF.

Within the sample, this clone is large. The V gene is TRBV14, the J gene TRBJ2-7, with D possibly TRBD1 on 5 matching bases. Germline loops: CDR1 SGHDN, CDR2 FVKESK. Trimming stripped 3 bases from V and 4 bases from J, with 7 bases between. The CDR3 runs to 12 residues. CDR3 coding DNA: TGTGCCAGCAGCCAGGGGCTTTACGAGCAGTACTTC. It encodes CASSQGLYEQYF.

The DNA for the CDR3 is TGTGCCAGCTCACCTCCCGGGGCAGACTATGGCTACACCTTC. Protein product: CASSPPGADYGYTF. The genes are TRBV18 and TRBJ1-2; D may be TRBD1 (5 bases). This CDR3 has 14 residues. V was trimmed by 3 bases and J by 3 bases, leaving 11 bases between them. CDR1 is KGHSH and CDR2 is LQKENI in the germline V gene. The full variable domain, its missing parts supplied by reference TRBV18 and TRBJ1-2, is NAGVMQNPRHLVRRRGQEARLRCSPMKGHSHVYWYRQLPEEGLKFMVYLQKENIIDESGMPKERFSAEFPKEGPSILRIQQVVRGDSAAYFCASSPPGADYGYTFGSGTRLTVV.